This T cell receptor beta chain was recorded in a study of T cells in Graves' hyperthyroidism and ophthalmopathy. Study background: Staff took peripheral blood when the initial diagnosis was made, before any treatment began.

This clonotype turned up a few times. The antigen is undetermined. The CDR3 totals 16 residues. CDR1 SGDLS and CDR2 YYNGEE come from the germline V gene. V was pared by 0 bases and J by 0 bases, with 10 bases between. Study-wide results and limits: The authors' 13 V-J model separated ophthalmopathy from stable hyperthyroidism.

Graves' hyperthyroidism was deemed stable given no ophthalmopathy progression within 18 months. Hyperthyroidism had been newly diagnosed in patients aged 18 to 65, and its duration was under 2 months. RNA transcripts provided the source from which TCR beta CDR3 regions were amplified. In the first-round RT-PCR of the TCR CDR3, the HTBI primer set was used. TCRdb re-called the multiplex PCR reads through MiXCR, storing one row per CDR3 protein. The repertoire includes about 210,000 distinct CDR3 sequences, approximately 17% of them detected once, and around 52% sits in the top ten. The material sequenced was blood. The TCR comes from a man in his fifties or sixties with Graves' hyperthyroidism. The rearrangement links TRBV9 to TRBJ2-1; D uncertain. CDR3 protein: CASSVGLRSSYNEQFF. In DNA form, the CDR3 reads TGTGCCAGCAGCGTAGGTCTGCGAAGCTCCTACAATGAGCAGTTCTTC.